This T cell receptor (beta chain) was documented in a study of T cell repertoires in cytomegalovirus infection. Germline V gene sequence: CDR1 SGHTA, CDR2 FQGNSA. The CDR3 spans 19 residues. Unmatched junction bases numbered 15, after V lost 5 bases and J lost 1 base. There are a few counts of this clonotype. What it binds is not known. One entry per CDR3 protein, called by TCRdb with MiXCR from the reads. The table has approximately 470,000 distinct CDR3 sequences, about 42% seen once. V usage is TRBV7-2 and J usage is TRBJ2-3; 10 nucleotides align to TRBD2. Material: cultured PBMCs, obtained from culture after CMV antigen stimulation. This receptor was obtained from a human donor in good health (CMV status not recorded). Some clones in this sample may be carry-over from other donors' samples. The CDR3 region is CASSTPLAGALHRTDTQYF. CDR3 DNA: TGTGCCAGCAGCACCCCCCTAGCGGGGGCCCTACACCGCACAGATACGCAGTATTTT.